One and the same sample provided the 29 T cell receptor beta chains below, sequenced in a study of blood T cell repertoires in COVID-19. Measured with immunoSEQ multiplex PCR; TCRdb has only the in-frame clones, and not every one. The data hold approximately 230,000 clones, with about 83% observed a single time. Sequencing input: peripheral blood. All receptors come from a man older than 75 with acute or convalescent COVID-19.

The rearrangement links TRBV10-1 to TRBJ2-1, with D perhaps matching TRBD2 (7 bases). The V gene's germline CDR1 is WNHNN and CDR2 SYGVQD (reference sequence). V shed 6 bases and J shed 2 bases, with 8 bases lying between them. The CDR3 is made up of 13 amino acids. In DNA form, the CDR3 reads TGCGCCAGCAGGGGGGGGCCCTACAATGAGCAGTTCTTC. As protein: CASRGGPYNEQFF.

This rearrangement joins TRBV6-5 to TRBJ1-4; 7 nucleotides match TRBD1. This CDR3 comprises 13 residues. Trimming removed 6 bases from V and 8 bases from J; junction bases left unmatched: 6. Per the germline V gene, CDR1 is MNHEY and CDR2 is SVGAGI. The CDR3 is CASREQGEEKLFF. CDR3 DNA: TGTGCCAGCAGAGAGCAGGGGGAGGAAAAACTGTTTTTT.

V gene TRBV5-4 combines with J gene TRBJ1-3, with 7 bases matching TRBD1. The V gene's germline CDR1 is SGHNT and CDR2 YYREEE (reference sequence). CDR3 length: 16 amino acids. Trimming took 2 bases from V and 2 from J; bases not matched to a gene: 7. CDR3 in DNA: TGTGCCAGCAGCTTCCGAAACAGGGGACCTGGAAACACCATATATTTT. This translates into CASSFRNRGPGNTIYF.

The chain combines TRBV5-1 with TRBJ2-7, with TRBD1 as a possible D gene (6 bases). Trimming left V 6 bases short and J 3 bases short, with 22 bases between. This CDR3 is built from 16 residues. The V gene's germline CDR1 is SGHRS and CDR2 YFSETQ. In DNA, the CDR3 is TGCGCCAGCACCCCCCTACAGGGATCTCCCTACTACGAGCAGTACTTC. This encodes CASTPLQGSPYYEQYF.

This clone has a handful of counts. The chain joins TRBV11-3 to TRBJ2-2; D may be TRBD1 (6 bases). Per the germline V gene, CDR1 is SGHNT and CDR2 is YENEEA. The CDR3 has 15 residues. Trimming cost V 6 bases and J 5 bases, with 16 bases left between them. Written as DNA, the CDR3 is TGTGCCAGCAGTCAGGACAGCACAACGACCGGGGAGCTGTTTTTT. Translated, it gives CASSQDSTTTGELFF.

The gene calls are TRBV5-6 and TRBJ2-2; D ambiguous. Germline assignment: CDR1 SGHDT and CDR2 YYEEEE. V was cut by 0 bases and J by 0 bases, with 3 bases left in between. This CDR3 is 14 amino acids long. The CDR3 is CASSLGPNTGELFF. CDR3 DNA sequence: TGTGCCAGCAGCTTGGGGCCGAACACCGGGGAGCTGTTTTTT.

The chain combines TRBV18 with TRBJ2-3; 8 bases align to TRBD2. This CDR3 contains 14 residues. CDR1 is KGHSH, CDR2 LQKENI, per germline. The junction had 3 bases not matched to a gene; V was cut back by 5 bases and J by 2 bases. CDR3 sequence: CASSISGATDTQYF. The CDR3 DNA reads TGTGCCAGCTCAATTAGCGGGGCCACAGATACGCAGTATTTT. Full variable domain (missing parts from reference TRBV18 and TRBJ2-3): NAGVMQNPRHLVRRRGQEARLRCSPMKGHSHVYWYRQLPEEGLKFMVYLQKENIIDESGMPKERFSAEFPKEGPSILRIQQVVRGDSAAYFCASSISGATDTQYFGPGTRLTVL.

The V call is TRBV6-2 or TRBV6-3, the J call TRBJ1-1, with D perhaps matching TRBD1 (6 bases). V dropped 3 bases and J dropped 11 bases, with 22 bases sitting between them. Germline CDR1 is MNHEY and CDR2 is SVGEGT. CDR3 size: 15 residues. In nucleotides, the CDR3 is TGTGCCAGCAGTTATCAGGGCGTCCAGGGGAAGTTTGCTTTCTTT. Encoded protein: CASSYQGVQGKFAFF.

This sequence joins TRBV5-4 and TRBJ2-7, with TRBD1 identical over 8 bases. Trimming removed 4 bases from V and 0 bases from J; junction bases left unmatched: 6. The CDR3 loop spans 15 amino acids. CDR1 is SGHNT, CDR2 YYREEE, per germline (reference sequence). The CDR3 DNA reads as TGTGCCAGCAGCCCCGACAGGGGCCTCTCCTACGAGCAGTACTTC. Translating gives CASSPDRGLSYEQYF.

The V and J genes are TRBV20-1 and TRBJ1-1; tentatively, D is TRBD1 (5 bases). CDR3 length: 14 residues. Trimming cost V 3 bases and J 5 bases, with 16 bases left between them. CDR1 DFQATT and CDR2 SNEGSKA come from the germline V gene (reference sequence). The CDR3 DNA reads TGCAGTGCTAGTATTGACTCCCGGGGGACTGAAGCTTTCTTT. It yields the protein CSASIDSRGTEAFF.

The chain couples TRBV12-5 to TRBJ2-1; D might be TRBD1 (6 bases). This CDR3 is built from 13 residues. Trimming removed 0 bases at V and 9 bases at J, with 9 bases between. Germline-derived CDR1 and CDR2 are LGHNT and FRNRAP. DNA of the CDR3: TGTGCTAGTGGTTTGGTCCCCAGGGGTGAGCAGTTCTTC. It specifies CASGLVPRGEQFF.

The chain couples TRBV6-5 to TRBJ2-2, with 7 positions matching TRBD1. The J segment lost 5 bases and the V segment lost 7 bases, leaving 7 bases of the junction unmatched. CDR1 and CDR2 (germline): MNHEY, SVGAGI. The CDR3 covers 14 residues. CDR3 loop: CASTPTGSTGELFF. The CDR3 region has the DNA TGTGCCAGCACCCCGACAGGGAGTACCGGGGAGCTGTTTTTT.

This chain links TRBV27 with TRBJ1-5; TRBD1 is a possible D gene (6 bases). Germline V gene lookup returns CDR1 MNHEY and CDR2 SMNVEV (reference sequence). This CDR3 contains 14 residues. V lost 6 bases and J lost 1, with 10 bases in between. Here the CDR3 reads CASSSDRSNQPQHF. The CDR3 nucleotides are TGTGCCAGCAGCTCCGACAGGAGCAATCAGCCCCAGCATTTT.

J is TRBJ2-3 and V is TRBV5-1, with 16 bases that match TRBD2. The J segment lost 6 bases and the V segment lost 2 bases, leaving 3 bases of the junction unmatched. The length of the CDR3 is 16 residues. Germline V gives CDR1 SGHRS, CDR2 YFSETQ. In DNA, the CDR3 is TGCGCCAGCAGCTTTGGGACTAGCGGGGGGGCGGATACGCAGTATTTT. Protein product: CASSFGTSGGADTQYF.

The rearrangement joins TRBV9 to TRBJ1-5; tentatively, D is TRBD1 (5 bases). The V and J ends lost 0 bases and 9 bases respectively, with 13 bases between them. The CDR3 runs to 14 residues. Per germline, CDR1 SGDLS and CDR2 YYNGEE. CDR3: CASSVGAGTSPQHF. The CDR3 DNA is TGTGCCAGCAGCGTAGGGGCAGGGACTTCGCCCCAGCATTTT.

The chain uses TRBV5-4 and TRBJ1-1; maybe TRBD1 (5 bases). CDR1 SGHNT and CDR2 YYREEE come from the germline V gene (reference sequence). The V gene lost 0 bases and the J gene lost 3 bases, with 6 bases spanning the gap. The CDR3 spans 13 residues. CDR3 nucleotides: TGTGCCAGCAGCTTGGTAGGGGACACTGAAGCTTTCTTT. Protein product: CASSLVGDTEAFF.

J is TRBJ2-4 and V is TRBV7-9; TRBD1 agrees at 8 bases. This CDR3 has 14 residues. Germline trimming cut 1 base from V and 4 bases from J; bases unmatched to any gene: 0. Germline lookup yields CDR1 SEHNR and CDR2 FQNEAQ (reference sequence). In DNA, the CDR3 is TGTGCCAGCAGCTTAGGACAGGGGAAAAACATTCAGTACTTC. Amino acid sequence: CASSLGQGKNIQYF.

The rearrangement uses TRBV3-1 (or the pseudogene TRBV3-2) and TRBJ1-2; no definite D call. This CDR3 contains 12 residues. V was clipped by 0 bases and J by 8 bases, with 7 bases between them. The germline gives CDR1 LGHDT, CDR2 YNNKEL (reference sequence). CDR3: CASSQERSGYTF. CDR3 nucleotide sequence: TGTGCCAGCAGCCAAGAGAGGAGCGGCTACACCTTC.

The chain uses TRBV19 and TRBJ2-7; 7 nucleotides align to TRBD1. The germline V gene has CDR1 LNHDA and CDR2 SQIVND (reference sequence). This CDR3 is built from 13 residues. Losses at the gene ends were 6 bases for V and 8 bases for J; bases not matched to a gene: 10. As DNA, the CDR3 is TGTGCCAGTAGCCCAGACAGGGCAGTTCAGCAGTACTTC. It codes for CASSPDRAVQQYF.

The rearrangement uses TRBV6-5 and TRBJ2-3; 8 positions agree with TRBD1. J gave up 8 bases and V 6 bases, and 7 bases lay outside the gene matches. The CDR3 length is 13 residues. CDR1 and CDR2 (germline): MNHEY, SVGAGI. CDR3 coding DNA: TGTGCCAGCAGGGACAGGGTAGTCGCTACGCAGTATTTT. Translated, it gives CASRDRVVATQYF.

The chain uses TRBV3-1 (or the pseudogene TRBV3-2) and TRBJ1-3; D not certain. Looked up from germline, CDR1 is LGHDT and CDR2 is YNNKEL (reference sequence). Trimming shortened V by 6 bases and J by 0 bases, and 12 bases separated the two germline ends. The CDR3 consists of 15 residues. The chain's CDR3 is CASRSAGISGNTIYF. CDR3 bases: TGTGCCAGCAGATCGGCGGGGATCTCTGGAAACACCATATATTTT.

The genes are TRBV5-1 and TRBJ1-5, with 8 positions matching TRBD1. The germline CDR1 and CDR2 sequences are SGHRS and YFSETQ. The CDR3 is made up of 14 amino acids. Trimming removed 3 bases from V and 6 bases from J; junction bases left unmatched: 5. CDR3 in DNA: TGCGCCAGCAGCTCGGGACAGGAAGGTCAGCCCCAGCATTTT. As protein: CASSSGQEGQPQHF.

The V call is TRBV2, the J call TRBJ1-1, with 12 nucleotides matching TRBD1. Germline V gene lookup returns CDR1 SNHLY and CDR2 FYNNEI. This CDR3 is built from 15 residues. The junction had 8 bases not matched to a gene; V was cut back by 7 bases and J by 5 bases. CDR3 amino acids: CASKAGTGGATEAFF. CDR3 bases: TGTGCCAGCAAAGCCGGGACAGGGGGCGCAACTGAAGCTTTCTTT.

The chain uses TRBV6-5 and TRBJ2-1; the match to TRBD2 covers 9 bases. The CDR3 covers 15 residues. Germline V gene data show CDR1 as MNHEY and CDR2 as SVGAGI. After removal of 4 bases from V and 2 bases from J, the junction contained 3 bases not matched to a gene. CDR3 sequence reads: CASSLAGAAYNEQFF. CDR3 coding DNA: TGTGCCAGCAGTTTAGCGGGAGCGGCCTACAATGAGCAGTTCTTC.

This sequence joins TRBV24-1 and TRBJ2-2; TRBD1 agrees at 7 bases. This CDR3 comprises 18 residues. The germline gives CDR1 KGHDR, CDR2 SFDVKD. V dropped 7 bases and J dropped 0; count of bases not matched to a gene: 13. CDR3 DNA: TGTGCCACCAGCCGGGACAGAATAGAATTCGCGAACACCGGGGAGCTGTTTTTT. It is translated as CATSRDRIEFANTGELFF.

The chain employs TRBV29-1 and TRBJ1-2; weak D call: TRBD1 (5 bases). The germline V gene has CDR1 SQVTM and CDR2 ANQGSEA. There are 11 residues in the CDR3. Trimming removed 7 bases from V and 6 bases from J, with 12 bases in between. CDR3 in amino acids: CSAGQENGYTF. CDR3 DNA: TGCAGCGCCGGACAAGAAAATGGCTACACCTTC.

The rearrangement joins TRBV7-3 to TRBJ2-1; D gene unclear. CDR1 SGHTA and CDR2 FQGTGA come from the germline V gene. The germline V and J ends were trimmed by 0 bases and 0 bases, with 3 bases remaining between them. The CDR3 has 14 residues. The CDR3 protein is CASSLTLSYNEQFF. The CDR3 region has the DNA TGTGCCAGCAGCTTAACCCTCTCCTACAATGAGCAGTTCTTC.

The chain combines TRBV28 with TRBJ1-5; TRBD1 matches 10 bases. Germline CDR1 MDHEN, CDR2 SYDVKM. This CDR3 is 16 amino acids long. Trimming at V came to 6 bases and at J to 3 bases, leaving 8 bases not matched to a gene. CDR3 nucleotide sequence: TGTGCCAGCAGACCCCCGGGACAGGGGCCCAATCAGCCCCAGCATTTT. This sequence encodes CASRPPGQGPNQPQHF.

The chain has TRBV12-3 or TRBV12-4 and TRBJ2-7, with TRBD1 as a possible D gene (5 bases). The CDR3 contains 13 residues. V gave up 7 bases and J gave up 5 bases, with 15 bases separating them. CDR3 residues: CASTVGVLHEQYF. Written as DNA, the CDR3 is TGTGCCAGCACGGTAGGGGTACTCCACGAGCAGTACTTC.